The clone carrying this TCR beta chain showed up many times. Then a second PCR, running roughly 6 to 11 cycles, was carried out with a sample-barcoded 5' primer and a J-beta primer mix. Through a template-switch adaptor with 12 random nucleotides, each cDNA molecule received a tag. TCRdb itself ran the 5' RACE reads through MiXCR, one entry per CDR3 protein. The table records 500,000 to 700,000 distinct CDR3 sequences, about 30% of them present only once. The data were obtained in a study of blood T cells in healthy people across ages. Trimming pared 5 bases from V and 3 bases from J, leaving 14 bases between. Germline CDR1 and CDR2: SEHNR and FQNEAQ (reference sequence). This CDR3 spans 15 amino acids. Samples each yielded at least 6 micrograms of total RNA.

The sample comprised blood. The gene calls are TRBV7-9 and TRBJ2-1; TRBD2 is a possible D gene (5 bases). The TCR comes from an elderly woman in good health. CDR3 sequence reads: CASSNLRGVYNEQFF. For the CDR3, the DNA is TGTGCCAGCAGCAACCTTCGGGGTGTCTACAATGAGCAGTTCTTC.